This T cell receptor beta chain was obtained from a study of T cells in Graves' hyperthyroidism and ophthalmopathy. The sample holds many counts of this clonotype. TCR beta CDR3 sequences were amplified from RNA transcripts. RT-PCR in the first round (using the HTBI primer set) targeted the TCR CDR3. TCRdb fed the multiplex PCR reads into MiXCR, producing one record per CDR3 protein. This table holds about 200,000 distinct CDR3 sequences, around a sixth found once. Graves' hyperthyroidism was deemed stable given no ophthalmopathy progression within 18 months. Germline CDR1 and CDR2: LGHNA and YNFKEQ. Unmatched junction bases numbered 8, after V lost 4 bases and J lost 7 bases. CDR3 size: 15 residues.

Material: blood. This sequence joins TRBV4-2 and TRBJ2-1, with 9 bases identical to TRBD2. The TCR originated in a woman in her 50s with Graves' hyperthyroidism. The CDR3 nucleotides are TGTGCCAGCAGCCCCTTTGTTAGCGGGAGTAATGAGCAGTTCTTC. Protein sequence: CASSPFVSGSNEQFF.